This TCR beta chain was retrieved from a study of blood T cells in healthy people across ages. Whole-study findings and limits: Versus aged donors, long-lived donors had higher diversity and more naive CD4+ cells. Using unsorted PBMCs precluded a conclusive naive versus antigen-experienced comparison.

The authors ran a second PCR of roughly 6 to 12 cycles using a sample-barcoded 5' primer and a J-beta primer mix. TCRdb re-called the 5' RACE reads with MiXCR, one entry per CDR3 protein. This table has about 810,000 distinct CDR3 sequences, 36% appearing once. In its sample, this clonotype was seen a few times. Its antigen is not identified. This CDR3 spans 12 amino acids. The germline V gene has CDR1 SGDLS and CDR2 YYNGEE. With 0 bases removed from V and 9 bases from J, the gap between germline ends came to 9 bases. Sequencing was performed on blood. The source of this sequence is a man younger than 30 in good health. The rearrangement uses TRBV9 and TRBJ1-2; D not certain. The CDR3 protein is CASSVGGSSYTF. The CDR3 DNA follows: TGTGCCAGCAGCGTAGGCGGAAGTAGCTACACCTTC. Full variable domain (rest looked up from reference TRBV9 and TRBJ1-2): DSGVTQTPKHLITATGQRVTLRCSPRSGDLSVYWYQQSLDQGLQFLIQYYNGEERAKGNILERFSAQQFPDLHSELNLSSLELGDSALYFCASSVGGSSYTFGSGTRLTVV.